This T cell receptor beta chain is from a study of T-cell reconstitution after alpha-beta-depleted transplantation in children. The TCRbeta library was prepared with unique molecular identifiers. One entry per CDR3 protein results from TCRdb running MiXCR on the PCR reads. The data show 80,000 to 95,000 distinct CDR3 sequences, roughly 8% seen once. From germline, CDR1 is SGHTA and CDR2 FQGNSA. V lost 0 bases to trimming and J lost 6 bases, with 10 bases between them. The CDR3 runs to 14 residues. This clonotype appeared many times. This rearrangement joins TRBV7-2 to TRBJ2-3; possible D gene TRBD1, 6 bases. The receptor's source is a human donor who donated a stem cell graft to a child with congenital amegakaryocytic thrombocytopenia. Material: PBMCs from the stem cell graft donor, obtained from the stem cell graft. The CDR3: CASSLATGSDTQYF. The CDR3 bases are TGTGCCAGCAGCTTAGCGACAGGCAGCGATACGCAGTATTTT.